A single sample gave rise to the 29 T cell receptor beta chains below, sequenced in a study of regulatory T cells in long-lasting Graves disease. This sample's time point: persistent/refractory GD, antithyroid drugs over 5 years with positive TRAb. PBMC RNA was the source of the TCR library. iRepertoire HTBI primers and Arm-PCR of CDR3 regions built TCR beta libraries. TCRdb processed the multiplex PCR reads anew with MiXCR; each CDR3 protein has one entry. This table has about 470,000 distinct CDR3 sequences, more than 20% appearing once. The specimen comprised peripheral blood mononuclear cells (PBMCs), sampled when the disease was refractory, from a patient treated with antithyroid drugs. These receptors were obtained from a female donor with Graves disease.

This clonotype was counted only a few times. The CDR3, as DNA: TGCGCCAGCAGCGACGGTCAGTCGGAGGTCCAGCAGTACTTC. It yields the protein CASSDGQSEVQQYF. The rearrangement uses TRBV5-1 and TRBJ2-7; D may be TRBD2 (5 bases). The CDR3 runs to 14 residues. CDR1 and CDR2 (germline): SGHRS, YFSETQ. V was shortened by 4 bases and J by 8 bases, with 19 bases between the two germline ends.

V and J are TRBV30 and TRBJ2-2; D call uncertain. V shed 1 base and J shed 5 bases, with 2 bases lying between them. The CDR3 is 11 amino acids. CDR1 is GTSNPN, CDR2 SVGIG, per germline (reference sequence). CDR3 bases: TGTGCCTGGAGTGAAACCGGGGAGCTGTTTTTT. Its protein is CAWSETGELFF.

Many counts were recorded for this clonotype. This chain links TRBV12-3 or TRBV12-4 with TRBJ1-5; 7 nucleotides line up with TRBD1. This CDR3 is 16 amino acids long. With 2 bases clipped from V and 7 bases from J, the junction kept 11 bases outside the gene matches. CDR3 DNA: TGTGCCAGCAGTTTAAGTTTTGGGACAGCGGGGCAGCCCCAGCATTTT. Amino acid sequence: CASSLSFGTAGQPQHF.

V usage is TRBV24-1 and J usage is TRBJ2-1, with a weak D call TRBD2 (5 bases). This CDR3 region has 15 residues. V was clipped by 2 bases and J by 6 bases, with 13 bases between them. Germline CDR1 is KGHDR and CDR2 is SFDVKD. CDR3 nucleotides: TGTGCCACCAGTGATTATCGGGATTTGGGCAATGAGCAGTTCTTC. Its translation is CATSDYRDLGNEQFF.

This clonotype has just a few counts. The V and J genes are TRBV7-8 and TRBJ2-1, with 10 bases aligning to TRBD1. This CDR3 has 16 amino acids. Germline V gene sequence: CDR1 SGHVS, CDR2 FQNEAQ. The J segment lost 4 bases and the V segment lost 1 base, leaving 4 bases of the junction unmatched. The CDR3 DNA is TGTGCCAGCAGCTTAGATGGGACAGGGGTTTACAATGAGCAGTTCTTC. This encodes CASSLDGTGVYNEQFF.

J is TRBJ1-2 and V is TRBV9, with 11 bases fitting TRBD1. CDR1 and CDR2 from the germline V gene are SGDLS and YYNGEE. V trimming: 3 bases; J trimming: 3 bases; junction bases outside the gene matches: 4. The CDR3 spans 15 residues. The CDR3 sequence is CASSARTGGDYGYTF. In DNA form, the CDR3 reads TGTGCCAGCAGCGCCCGGACAGGGGGCGACTATGGCTACACCTTC.

This clonotype was found a few times. The V and J genes are TRBV30 and TRBJ1-3, with D perhaps matching TRBD1 (6 bases). This CDR3 is built from 14 residues. Trimming pared 0 bases from V and 5 bases from J, leaving 11 bases between. Looked up from germline, CDR1 is GTSNPN and CDR2 is SVGIG (reference sequence). As DNA, the CDR3 is TGTGCCTGGAGTGTACCCAGGGGAAGAAACACCATATATTTT. Its protein product is CAWSVPRGRNTIYF.

This clonotype was seen a few times. This chain links TRBV27 with TRBJ2-2; TRBD2 aligns across 7 bases. Germline CDR1 and CDR2: MNHEY and SMNVEV (reference sequence). Trimming removed 7 bases from V and 5 bases from J; junction bases left unmatched: 13. The CDR3 consists of 16 residues. The CDR3 region has the DNA TGTGCCAGCACCGGGGCGGGGGAAGAGGGGACCGGGGAGCTGTTTTTT. It is translated as CASTGAGEEGTGELFF.

There are many counts of this clonotype. The chain combines TRBV9 with TRBJ2-2, with a weak D call TRBD2 (6 bases). This CDR3 spans 14 amino acids. Germline V gene lookup returns CDR1 SGDLS and CDR2 YYNGEE. V lost 0 bases and J 5 bases, leaving 8 bases between the germline ends. CDR3 region: CASSVAGDTGELFF. The CDR3 region has the DNA TGTGCCAGCAGCGTAGCGGGAGATACCGGGGAGCTGTTTTTT.

This clonotype was seen more than once but under ten times. The chain joins TRBV28 to TRBJ2-4, with D perhaps assigned TRBD1 or TRBD2 (5 bases each). Germline lookup yields CDR1 MDHEN and CDR2 SYDVKM. V lost 5 bases, J lost 6 bases, and 5 bases lay in between. The CDR3 loop spans 11 amino acids. CDR3 sequence: CASSGGNIQYF. The CDR3 DNA is TGTGCCAGCAGTGGGGGAAACATTCAGTACTTC. Filled out from reference TRBV28 and TRBJ2-4, the complete variable domain reads DVKVTQSSRYLVKRTGEKVFLECVQDMDHENMFWYRQDPGLGLRLIYFSYDVKMKEKGDIPEGYSVSREKKERFSLILESASTNQTSMYLCASSGGNIQYFGAGTRLSVL.

The CDR3 is CASSYDPGLYSNQPQHF. The CDR3 DNA sequence: TGTGCCAGCAGTTACGACCCGGGGCTATATAGCAATCAGCCCCAGCATTTT. The chain couples TRBV6-2 or TRBV6-3 to TRBJ1-5, with D possibly TRBD1 on 5 matching bases. This CDR3 is built from 17 residues. CDR1 is MNHEY and CDR2 is SVGEGT in the germline V gene. V was trimmed by 2 bases and J by 0 bases, leaving 14 bases between them.

This clonotype was detected only a few times. The V gene is TRBV5-6, the J gene TRBJ1-1; D gene uncertain. CDR1 SGHDT and CDR2 YYEEEE come from the germline V gene. This CDR3 is 14 amino acids long. The V gene lost 1 base and the J gene lost 1 base, with 8 bases spanning the gap. The CDR3 coding sequence is TGTGCCAGCAGCTTGATGGGCCCGAACACTGAAGCTTTCTTT. As protein: CASSLMGPNTEAFF.

A single count supports this clonotype. This chain uses TRBV7-3 with TRBJ1-3, with D unresolved. The CDR3 extends over 15 amino acids. The V gene's germline CDR1 is SGHTA and CDR2 FQGTGA. With 8 bases removed from V and 0 bases from J, the gap between germline ends came to 14 bases. The CDR3 sequence is CASGTGQSSGNTIYF. The DNA for the CDR3 is TGTGCCAGCGGAACCGGGCAGAGCTCTGGAAACACCATATATTTT.

The table lists this clonotype with many counts. The chain has TRBV27 and TRBJ2-2, with D tentatively TRBD1 (6 bases). V gave up 6 bases and J gave up 3 bases, with 14 bases separating them. Germline values: CDR1 MNHEY, CDR2 SMNVEV (reference sequence). The CDR3 has 15 amino acids. The CDR3 is CASRSPTGHTGELFF. Here the CDR3 DNA reads TGTGCCAGCAGATCACCCACAGGGCACACCGGGGAGCTGTTTTTT.

As to this clonotype: A read error may account for a junction end that differs from germline. The chain joins TRBV28 to TRBJ2-7; the match to TRBD1 covers 10 bases. Germline V gene sequence: CDR1 MDHEN, CDR2 SYDVKM. The CDR3 has 14 amino acids. The CDR3 bases are TGTGCCGGCAGGAAGACAGGGGGCCTTTTAGAGCAGTACTTC. The encoded protein is CAGRKTGGLLEQYF.

This clonotype occurred many times. V is TRBV27 and J is TRBJ1-2; D is uncertain. Trimming took 4 bases from V and 3 from J, leaving 15 bases between them. CDR3 length equals 15 residues. Germline loops: CDR1 MNHEY, CDR2 SMNVEV (reference sequence). In nucleotides, the CDR3 is TGTGCCAGCAGTTCGTCCCCTGGGCAGTACTATGGCTACACCTTC. It yields the protein CASSSSPGQYYGYTF.

This clonotype came up many times. The gene calls are TRBV6-1 and TRBJ1-5; D is perhaps TRBD1 (6 bases). Germline CDR1 and CDR2: MNHNS and SASEGT. This CDR3 is built from 16 residues. Trimming stripped 5 bases from V and 1 base from J, with 15 bases between. CDR3 bases: TGTGCCAGCAGTCAACCGGGACAACTAAGCAATCAGCCCCAGCATTTT. Translating it yields CASSQPGQLSNQPQHF.

This clonotype was recorded at least ten times. The chain carries TRBV28 and TRBJ1-1; D is unclear. Germline values: CDR1 MDHEN, CDR2 SYDVKM. The CDR3 is 13 residues long. Trimming removed 10 bases at V and 1 base at J, with 13 bases between. The CDR3, as DNA: TGTGCCACCACTGTTCCAGGGAACACTGAAGCTTTCTTT. Encoded protein: CATTVPGNTEAFF.

In its sample, this clonotype was seen a few times. The chain links TRBV28 to TRBJ2-5; tentative D call: TRBD1 (6 bases). Germline CDR1 MDHEN, CDR2 SYDVKM. This CDR3 has 15 residues. V shed 0 bases and J shed 5 bases, with 13 bases lying between them. This chain's CDR3 is CASSLCRGREETQYF. Here the CDR3 DNA reads TGTGCCAGCAGTTTATGCAGGGGCCGAGAGGAGACCCAGTACTTC.

This clonotype occurred many times. V is TRBV28 and J is TRBJ1-6; perhaps TRBD1 as D (5 bases). The germline V gene encodes CDR1 MDHEN and CDR2 SYDVKM. The CDR3 is 15 amino acids. With 6 bases removed from V and 9 bases from J, the gap between germline ends came to 18 bases. The CDR3 region is CASSHRGLRSSPLHF. The DNA for the CDR3 is TGTGCCAGCAGCCATAGGGGCCTACGAAGTTCACCCCTCCACTTT.

This clonotype was observed a few times. The CDR3 sequence is CASSIGQYEQYF. Here the CDR3 DNA reads TGTGCCAGCAGCATCGGACAGTACGAGCAGTACTTC. The chain recombines TRBV28 with TRBJ2-7; D is perhaps TRBD1 (6 bases). Trimming removed 6 bases at V and 4 bases at J, with 10 bases between. Germline V lookup: CDR1 MDHEN, CDR2 SYDVKM. This CDR3 region has 12 residues. Full variable domain (rest looked up from reference TRBV28 and TRBJ2-7): DVKVTQSSRYLVKRTGEKVFLECVQDMDHENMFWYRQDPGLGLRLIYFSYDVKMKEKGDIPEGYSVSREKKERFSLILESASTNQTSMYLCASSIGQYEQYFGPGTRLTVT.

This clonotype appeared many times. V is TRBV11-2 and J is TRBJ2-5, with D possibly being TRBD1 (5 bases). The germline V gene has CDR1 SGHAT and CDR2 FQNNGV. The length of the CDR3 is 14 residues. Trimming took off 5 bases at V and 4 bases at J, with 14 bases between the two ends. DNA for the CDR3: TGTGCCAGCAGCCCCAATACAGGTCGAGAGACCCAGTACTTC. Its protein is CASSPNTGRETQYF.

This clonotype showed up just a few times. The V call is TRBV6-5, the J call TRBJ1-1; TRBD1 matches 7 bases. The germline V gene has CDR1 MNHEY and CDR2 SVGAGI. CDR3 size: 14 residues. J gave up 5 bases and V 0 bases, and 3 bases lay outside the gene matches. Written as DNA, the CDR3 is TGTGCCAGCAGTTACTCGGCAGGGGGTACTGAAGCTTTCTTT. The encoded protein is CASSYSAGGTEAFF.

In regard to this clonotype: This may stem from a read error, because a much larger clone lies one nucleotide away. This chain links TRBV2 with TRBJ2-3; D is undetermined. Germline V lookup: CDR1 SNHLY, CDR2 FYNNEI. Trimming stripped 6 bases from V and 2 bases from J, with 6 bases between. The CDR3 sequence is 12 residues long. The CDR3 DNA follows: TGTGCCAGCAGACTCAACACAGATACGCAGTATTTT. This encodes CASRLNTDTQYF.

This clonotype was observed a handful of times. Possible read error: a much larger clone is one base away. The rearrangement joins TRBV6-1 to TRBJ1-2; no definite D call. The CDR3 extends over 13 amino acids. Germline CDR1 MNHNS, CDR2 SASEGT. The DNA for the CDR3 is TGTGCCAGCAGTCCAAGAATCCTTTTCGGCTGCACCTTC. Its protein product is CASSPRILFGCTF.

The chain couples TRBV3-1 to TRBJ2-3; 7 bases map to TRBD2. The CDR3 contains 18 residues. After removal of 0 bases from V and 0 bases from J, the junction contained 9 bases not matched to a gene. Germline values: CDR1 LGHDT, CDR2 YNNKEL (reference sequence). For the CDR3, the DNA is TGTGCCAGCAGCCAAGAAGGTTTTAGCGGGTTTAGCACAGATACGCAGTATTTT. The encoded protein is CASSQEGFSGFSTDTQYF.

The genes are TRBV3-1 and TRBJ2-7; D is undetermined. The CDR3 is made up of 14 amino acids. V lost 1 base and J 0 bases, leaving 7 bases between the germline ends. In germline, CDR1 is LGHDT, CDR2 YNNKEL (reference sequence). The CDR3 sequence is CASSQARFSYEQYF. DNA for the CDR3: TGTGCCAGCAGCCAAGCGAGATTCTCCTACGAGCAGTACTTC.

This clonotype was counted many times. The rearrangement uses TRBV27 and TRBJ1-2, with 7 bases identical to TRBD1. The CDR3 consists of 15 residues. Germline values: CDR1 MNHEY, CDR2 SMNVEV (reference sequence). The V gene end was trimmed by 5 bases and the J gene end by 0 bases; junction bases not matched to a gene: 6. CDR3 sequence reads: CASSLGQPANYGYTF. The CDR3 nucleotides read TGTGCCAGCAGTCTGGGACAGCCAGCTAACTATGGCTACACCTTC.

In its sample, this clonotype was seen a few times. V usage is TRBV24-1 and J usage is TRBJ1-1; 10 bases are shared with TRBD1. Per germline, CDR1 KGHDR and CDR2 SFDVKD. The V segment lost 9 bases and the J segment 2 bases; nucleotides outside the gene matches: 5. This CDR3 has 14 amino acids. Here the CDR3 reads CATRQGAFNTEAFF. The CDR3 coding sequence is TGTGCCACCCGACAGGGGGCTTTCAACACTGAAGCTTTCTTT.